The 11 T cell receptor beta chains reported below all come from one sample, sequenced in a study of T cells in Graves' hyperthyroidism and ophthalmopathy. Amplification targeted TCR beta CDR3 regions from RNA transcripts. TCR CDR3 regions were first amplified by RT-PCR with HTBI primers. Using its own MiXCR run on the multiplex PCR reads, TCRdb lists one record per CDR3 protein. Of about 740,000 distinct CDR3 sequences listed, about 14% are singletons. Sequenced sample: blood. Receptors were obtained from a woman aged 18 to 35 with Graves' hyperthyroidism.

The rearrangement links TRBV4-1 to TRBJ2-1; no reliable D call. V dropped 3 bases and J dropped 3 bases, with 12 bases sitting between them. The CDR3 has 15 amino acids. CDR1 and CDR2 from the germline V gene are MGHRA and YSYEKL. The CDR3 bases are TGCGCCAGCAGCCAGCAAGCCGCAGGCTACAATGAGCAGTTCTTC. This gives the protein CASSQQAAGYNEQFF.

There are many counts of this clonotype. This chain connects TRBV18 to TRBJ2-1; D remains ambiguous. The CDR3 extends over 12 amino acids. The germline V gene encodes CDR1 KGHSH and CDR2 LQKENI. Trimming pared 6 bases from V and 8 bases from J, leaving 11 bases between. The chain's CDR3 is CASSPSVYEQFF. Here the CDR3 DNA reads TGTGCCAGCTCCCCTTCAGTCTATGAGCAGTTCTTC.

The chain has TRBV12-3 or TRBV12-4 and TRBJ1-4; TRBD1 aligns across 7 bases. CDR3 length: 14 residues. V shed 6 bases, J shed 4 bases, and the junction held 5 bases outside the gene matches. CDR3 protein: CASSTGTVNEKLFF. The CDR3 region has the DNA TGTGCCAGCAGCACCGGGACAGTTAATGAAAAACTGTTTTTT.

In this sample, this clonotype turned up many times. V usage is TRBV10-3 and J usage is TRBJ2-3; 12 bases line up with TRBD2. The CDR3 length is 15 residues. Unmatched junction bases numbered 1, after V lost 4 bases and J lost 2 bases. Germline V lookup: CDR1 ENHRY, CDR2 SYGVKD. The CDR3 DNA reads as TGTGCCATCAGTGCTAGCGGGAGGGCCACAGATACGCAGTATTTT. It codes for CAISASGRATDTQYF.

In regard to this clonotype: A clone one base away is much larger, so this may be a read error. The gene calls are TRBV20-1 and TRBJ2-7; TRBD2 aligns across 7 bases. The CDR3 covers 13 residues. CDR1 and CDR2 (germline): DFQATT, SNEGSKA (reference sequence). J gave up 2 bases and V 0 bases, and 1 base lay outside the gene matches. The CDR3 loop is CSAREAGPYEQYF. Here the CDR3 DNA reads TGCAGTGCTAGAGAAGCGGGACCCTACGAGCAGTACTTC.

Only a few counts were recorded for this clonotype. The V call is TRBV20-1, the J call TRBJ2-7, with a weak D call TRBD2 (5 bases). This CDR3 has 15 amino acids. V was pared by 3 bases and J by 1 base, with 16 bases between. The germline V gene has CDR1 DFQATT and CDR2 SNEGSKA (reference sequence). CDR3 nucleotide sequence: TGCAGTGCTAGTCTCGCTCGGGCGGGTTCCTACGAGCAGTACTTC. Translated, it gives CSASLARAGSYEQYF.

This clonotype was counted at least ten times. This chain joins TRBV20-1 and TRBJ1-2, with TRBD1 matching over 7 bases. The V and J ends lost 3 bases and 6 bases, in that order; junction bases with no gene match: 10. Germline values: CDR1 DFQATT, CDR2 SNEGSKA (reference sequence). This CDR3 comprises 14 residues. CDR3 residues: CSASPYRGENGYTF. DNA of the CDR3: TGCAGTGCTAGCCCTTACAGGGGCGAAAATGGCTACACCTTC.

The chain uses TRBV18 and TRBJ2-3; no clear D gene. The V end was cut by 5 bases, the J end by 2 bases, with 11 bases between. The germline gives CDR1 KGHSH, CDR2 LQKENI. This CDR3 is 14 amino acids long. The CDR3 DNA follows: TGTGCCAGCTCAGTTGTTCCACTCACAGATACGCAGTATTTT. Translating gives CASSVVPLTDTQYF.

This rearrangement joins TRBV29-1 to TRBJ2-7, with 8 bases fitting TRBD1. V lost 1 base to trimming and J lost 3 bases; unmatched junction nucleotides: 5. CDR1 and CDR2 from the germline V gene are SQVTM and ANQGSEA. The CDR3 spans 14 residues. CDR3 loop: CSVEGTGNNYEQYF. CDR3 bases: TGCAGCGTTGAAGGGACAGGGAACAACTACGAGCAGTACTTC.

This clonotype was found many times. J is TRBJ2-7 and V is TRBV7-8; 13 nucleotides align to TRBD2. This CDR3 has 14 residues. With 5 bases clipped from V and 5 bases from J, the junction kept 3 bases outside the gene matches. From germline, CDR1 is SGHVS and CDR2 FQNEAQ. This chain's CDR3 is CASSPGTSGNEQYF. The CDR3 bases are TGTGCCAGCAGCCCGGGGACTAGCGGGAACGAGCAGTACTTC.

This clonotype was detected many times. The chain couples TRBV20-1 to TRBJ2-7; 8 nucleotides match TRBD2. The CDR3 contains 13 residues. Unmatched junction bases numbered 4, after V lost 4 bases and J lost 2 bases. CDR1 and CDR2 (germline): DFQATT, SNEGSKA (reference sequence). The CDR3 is CSATAGEPYEQYF. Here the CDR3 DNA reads TGCAGTGCTACAGCGGGAGAACCCTACGAGCAGTACTTC.